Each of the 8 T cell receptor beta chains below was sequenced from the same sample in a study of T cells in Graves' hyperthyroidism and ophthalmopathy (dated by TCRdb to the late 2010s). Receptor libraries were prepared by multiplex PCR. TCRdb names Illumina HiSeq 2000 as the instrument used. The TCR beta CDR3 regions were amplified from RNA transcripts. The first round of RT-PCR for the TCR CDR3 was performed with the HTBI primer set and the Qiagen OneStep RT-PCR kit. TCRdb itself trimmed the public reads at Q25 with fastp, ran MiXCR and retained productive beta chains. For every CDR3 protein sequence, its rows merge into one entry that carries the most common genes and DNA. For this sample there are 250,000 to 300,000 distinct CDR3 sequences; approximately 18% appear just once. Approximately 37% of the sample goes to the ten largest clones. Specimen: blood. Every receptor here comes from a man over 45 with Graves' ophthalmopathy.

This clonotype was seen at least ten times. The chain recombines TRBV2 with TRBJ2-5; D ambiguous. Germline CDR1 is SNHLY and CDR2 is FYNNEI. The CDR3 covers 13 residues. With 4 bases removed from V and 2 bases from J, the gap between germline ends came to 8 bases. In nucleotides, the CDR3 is TGTGCCAGCAGTGTGGAGATACAAGAGACCCAGTACTTC. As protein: CASSVEIQETQYF.

CDR3 amino acids: CAIRLDNEQFF. Here the CDR3 DNA reads TGTGCCATCAGGTTGGACAATGAGCAGTTCTTC. The chain links TRBV10-3 to TRBJ2-1; no clear D. The germline V gene encodes CDR1 ENHRY and CDR2 SYGVKD. V lost 6 bases and J 5 bases, leaving 5 bases between the germline ends. The CDR3 loop spans 11 amino acids.

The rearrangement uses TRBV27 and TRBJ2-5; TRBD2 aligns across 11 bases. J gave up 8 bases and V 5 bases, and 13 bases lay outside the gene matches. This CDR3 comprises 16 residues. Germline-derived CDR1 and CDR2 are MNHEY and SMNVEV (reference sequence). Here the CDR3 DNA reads TGTGCCAGCAGTCCACCGGGACTAGCGGCCTCCGTAACCCAGTACTTC. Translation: CASSPPGLAASVTQYF.

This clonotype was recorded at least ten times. CDR3 region: CATEPEREATYEQYF. CDR3 coding DNA: TGTGCCACAGAGCCCGAGCGGGAGGCTACCTACGAGCAGTACTTC. This chain joins TRBV28 and TRBJ2-7, with 9 bases aligning to TRBD2. There are 15 residues in the CDR3. Germline CDR1 and CDR2: MDHEN and SYDVKM. V shed 10 bases and J 2 bases; nucleotides not matched to a gene: 12.

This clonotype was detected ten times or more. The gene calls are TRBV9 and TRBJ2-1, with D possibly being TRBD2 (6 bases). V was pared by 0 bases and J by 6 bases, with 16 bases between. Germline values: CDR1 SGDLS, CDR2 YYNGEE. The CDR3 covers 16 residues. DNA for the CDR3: TGTGCCAGCAGCGTAGCTGGGGGAGGCCCCGGCAATGAGCAGTTCTTC. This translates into CASSVAGGGPGNEQFF.

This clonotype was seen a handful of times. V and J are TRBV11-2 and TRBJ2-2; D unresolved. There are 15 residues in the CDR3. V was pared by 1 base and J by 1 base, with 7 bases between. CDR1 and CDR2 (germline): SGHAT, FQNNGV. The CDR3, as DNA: TGTGCCAGCAGCTTAGCGCGCCAGAACACCGGGGAGCTGTTTTTT. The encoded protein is CASSLARQNTGELFF.

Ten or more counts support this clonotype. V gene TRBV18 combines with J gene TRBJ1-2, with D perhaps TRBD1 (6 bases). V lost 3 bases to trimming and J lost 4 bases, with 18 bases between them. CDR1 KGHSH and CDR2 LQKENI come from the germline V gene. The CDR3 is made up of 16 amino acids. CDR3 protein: CASSPSTRQGSYGYTF. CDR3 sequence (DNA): TGTGCCAGCTCACCTTCAACCCGCCAGGGGAGCTATGGCTACACCTTC.

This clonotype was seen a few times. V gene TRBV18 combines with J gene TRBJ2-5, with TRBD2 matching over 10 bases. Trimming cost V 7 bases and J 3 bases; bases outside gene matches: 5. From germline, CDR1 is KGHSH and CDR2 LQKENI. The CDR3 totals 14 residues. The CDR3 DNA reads TGTGCCAGCTTCCTAGCGGGAGTGGAAGAGACCCAGTACTTC. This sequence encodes CASFLAGVEETQYF.